This T cell receptor (beta chain) comes out of a study of OX40 agonist ivuxolimab in advanced cancers. Study-level information: Antecedent anti-PD-1, anti-PD-L1 or anti-CTLA-4 therapy was permissible, with about 39% having received some. Overall study findings and caveats: Antigens targeted by the expanded peripheral T cells were not determined. On average, CD8+ T cells showed a greater number of expanded clones than CD4+. Blood T cells, both CD4+ and CD8+, expanded clonally by week 6 at 0.1 to 3.0 mg/kg.

For this clone: Its target is unknown.

The V gene lost 4 bases and the J gene lost 0 bases, with 22 bases spanning the gap. CDR1 is ENHRY, CDR2 SYGVKD, per germline. The CDR3 covers 19 residues. Clones were sequenced by immunoSEQ multiplex PCR, and TCRdb holds only the in-frame ones, with some missing. The sample carries just over 20,000 clones, approximately 87% recorded once. The receptor comes from an adult with an advanced solid tumor such as melanoma, head and neck, liver or kidney cancer. This chain links TRBV10-3 with TRBJ2-1; TRBD1 or TRBD2 may be the D gene (6 bases each). This sample comprised CD4+ or CD8+ T cells sorted from blood, obtained in a trial of the OX40 agonist ivuxolimab. The CDR3 here is CAISGGVGGPPGSYNEQFF. The CDR3 bases are TGTGCCATCAGTGGCGGTGTGGGGGGCCCCCCGGGCTCCTACAATGAGCAGTTCTTC.